The rows below give T cell receptor beta chains drawn from one sample of a study of shared clonotypes between healthy human individuals. The repertoire was sequenced with immunoSEQ multiplex PCR; TCRdb's copy has only in-frame clones and lacks some. The repertoire has 1.5 million to 2.5 million clones, less than 95% of them found once; the top ten carry approximately 1.2%. Sequencing was performed on naive CD8+ T cells sorted from blood. The source is a man in his late teens or twenties in good health. Both conserved end residues are part of each CDR3. The order of the fields is clone size, D gene, J gene, CDR3 length, V gene, CDR3 DNA, CDR3 protein. A D gene is named only where the DNA matches it firmly. The size field is filled for only some rows; it gives once, few, many or a size class.

NA	TRBD2	TRBJ2-1	16	TRBV11-2	TGTGCCAGCAGCTCAATTAGCGGGAGCTCCTACAATGAGCAGTTCTTC	CASSSISGSSYNEQFF
NA	TRBD1	TRBJ2-7	14	TRBV27	TGTGCCAGCAGTCGGACAGGTTTAGACTACGAGCAGTACTTC	CASSRTGLDYEQYF
NA	TRBD1	TRBJ2-7	16	TRBV13	TGTGCCAGCAGCTTGGGGCCCGGGACAGGGAACGGCGAGCAGTACTTC	CASSLGPGTGNGEQYF
NA	NA	TRBJ2-7	13	TRBV19	TGTGCCAGTAGTATAACGCTAACCTACGAGCAGTACTTC	CASSITLTYEQYF
NA	NA	TRBJ2-7	14	TRBV6-6	TGTGCCAGCAGTTACGACCCAGTCGCCTACGAGCAGTACTTC	CASSYDPVAYEQYF
NA	NA	TRBJ2-5	11	TRBV6-5	TGTGCCAGCAGTTACGGGCCAGGGGAGTACTTC	CASSYGPGEYF
NA	TRBD1	TRBJ1-1	15	TRBV19	TGTGCCAGTACCATGTCAGGACAGGGAAGCACTGAAGCTTTCTTT	CASTMSGQGSTEAFF
NA	NA	TRBJ2-7	13	TRBV12-2	TGTGCAAGTCGCTTAAGTTGGTGCCACGAGCAGTACTTC	CASRLSWCHEQYF
NA	NA	TRBJ1-2	14	TRBV7-9	TGTGCCAGCAGCTCCTCCCCCCGGGACTATGGCTACACCTTC	CASSSSPRDYGYTF
NA	TRBD2	TRBJ2-7	15	TRBV11-3	TGTGCCAGCAGCCCAGGACTAGCGGGAGTAGGCGAGCAGTACTTC	CASSPGLAGVGEQYF
once	TRBD2	TRBJ2-7	15	TRBV2	TGTGCCAGTCAGGGGACTAGCGGGGTTCCCTACGAGCAGTACTTC	CASQGTSGVPYEQYF
NA	NA	TRBJ1-1	17	TRBV5-6	TGTGCCAGCAGCTTGGAGTTAACAGGGTATGGGAACACTGAAGCTTTCTTT	CASSLELTGYGNTEAFF
once	TRBD2	TRBJ2-1	16	TRBV5-1	TGCGCCAGCAGCATCCTACTAGCGGGAGCCTACAATGAGCAGTTCTTC	CASSILLAGAYNEQFF
NA	NA	TRBJ1-1	14	TRBV7-9	TGTGCCAGCAGCTTAGACAGGGTGGGGACTGAAGCTTTCTTT	CASSLDRVGTEAFF
NA	TRBD1	TRBJ1-1	14	TRBV13	TGTGCCAGCAGATCCGGACAGGTGAACACTGAAGCTTTCTTT	CASRSGQVNTEAFF
NA	NA	TRBJ2-2	14	TRBV4-1	TGCGCCAGCCAGGCCAGGGTTTCGGCCGGGGAGCTGTTTTTT	CASQARVSAGELFF
NA	NA	TRBJ2-1	13	TRBV10-3	TGTGCCATCAGTCCCAGCGGAGGTAATGAGCAGTTCTTC	CAISPSGGNEQFF
NA	TRBD2	TRBJ2-7	14	TRBV9	TGTGCCAGCAGCGTAGCTAGCGGCAACTACGAGCAGTACTTC	CASSVASGNYEQYF
NA	TRBD2	TRBJ2-7	13	TRBV6-5	TGTGCCAGCAGTAGCGGGGGGGCTAACGAGCAGTACTTC	CASSSGGANEQYF
once	TRBD1	TRBJ1-5	16	TRBV7-3	TGTGCCCTGCCGGGACAGGGGTGTGGGAGGAATCAGCCCCAGCATTTT	CALPGQGCGRNQPQHF
NA	TRBD2	TRBJ2-3	15	TRBV5-1	TGCGCCAGCAGCGGGGGGACTAGCGGCACAGATACGCAGTATTTT	CASSGGTSGTDTQYF
NA	NA	TRBJ2-1	15	TRBV6-5	TGTGCCAGCAGTTACGAAGTTGGGGCAACGGATGAGCAGTTCTTC	CASSYEVGATDEQFF
NA	TRBD1	TRBJ2-7	15	TRBV27	TGTGCCAGCAGTGCGACGACAGGGGGTACCTACGAGCAGTACTTC	CASSATTGGTYEQYF
NA	NA	TRBJ2-7	15	TRBV28	TGTGCCAGCAGTTTGGGATGGCGGTTGTCTTACGAGCAGTACTTC	CASSLGWRLSYEQYF
NA	NA	TRBJ1-2	13	TRBV19	TGTGCCAGTCGGGAGGCCCGGCAGTATGGCTACACCTTC	CASREARQYGYTF